This is a list of T cell receptor beta chains from one sample in a study of T cells after yellow fever vaccination. TCRdb analysed the 5' RACE reads with MiXCR anew, one entry per CDR3 protein. The sample records some 240,000 distinct CDR3 sequences, roughly 4.8% being singletons. The source material was CD4+ T cells sorted from PBMCs, sampled on the day of the yellow fever booster vaccination. The source is a man aged 18 to 29 who received the YFV17D yellow fever vaccine. Each CDR3 is given with its conserved first and last residue. Each record gives: V gene, J gene, D gene, CDR3 length, clone size, CDR3 protein, CDR3 DNA. The D gene is left open where the match is weak. Rows may omit the clone size; those that give it use once, few, many or a size class.

>TRBV6-6|TRBJ2-2|TRBD1|15|.
CASSQGTGGAGELFF
TGTGCCAGCAGTCAAGGGACAGGGGGTGCCGGGGAGCTGTTTTTT
>TRBV25-1|TRBJ1-4|.|14|many
CASSESKGGEKLFF
TGTGCCAGCAGTGAATCAAAGGGAGGGGAAAAACTGTTTTTT
>TRBV7-2|TRBJ2-2|.|14|many
CASSPGESTGELFF
TGTGCCAGCAGCCCGGGCGAAAGCACCGGGGAGCTGTTTTTT
>TRBV7-8|TRBJ2-3|.|15|many
CASSRTPKGGDTQYF
TGTGCCAGCAGCCGGACTCCTAAGGGGGGTGATACGCAGTATTTT
>TRBV4-1|TRBJ1-2|TRBD1|14|.
CASSLPRQGGGYTF
TGCGCCAGCAGCCTTCCCCGACAGGGCGGTGGCTACACCTTC
>TRBV6-6|TRBJ2-3|TRBD1|16|.
CASRHGQGLSTDTQYF
TGTGCCAGCAGACATGGACAGGGCCTTAGCACAGATACGCAGTATTTT
>TRBV6-5|TRBJ2-3|TRBD1|16|.
CASSFFRGYSTDTQYF
TGTGCCAGCAGTTTCTTCAGGGGGTATAGCACAGATACGCAGTATTTT
>TRBV7-2|TRBJ1-1|TRBD1|14|.
CASSRTGRVTEAFF
TGTGCCAGCAGCCGGACAGGGCGGGTAACTGAAGCTTTCTTT
>TRBV18|TRBJ2-7|.|16|once
CASSPLPGPSTYEQYF
TGTGCCAGCTCACCGCTCCCGGGACCCTCAACCTACGAGCAGTACTTC
>TRBV12-3/TRBV12-4|TRBJ1-5|TRBD1|13|.
CASRKQGGQPQHF
TGTGCCAGCAGAAAACAGGGGGGTCAGCCCCAGCATTTT
>TRBV12-3/TRBV12-4|TRBJ2-1|.|14|few
CASRSAGAYNEQFF
TGTGCCAGCAGATCCGCCGGGGCCTACAATGAGCAGTTCTTC
>TRBV5-1|TRBJ1-6|TRBD1|15|few
CASSLGDRGDSPLHF
TGCGCCAGCAGCTTGGGGGACAGGGGAGATTCACCCCTCCACTTT
>TRBV28|TRBJ2-7|TRBD1|16|.
CASSPQGTGGSYEQYF
TGTGCCAGCAGTCCACAGGGGACAGGGGGCTCCTACGAGCAGTACTTC
>TRBV20-1|TRBJ1-2|.|12|.
CSAGASSYGYTF
TGCAGTGCTGGGGCCTCCTCCTATGGCTACACCTTC
>TRBV18|TRBJ1-1|.|18|few
CASSPRNTGAGMNTEAFF
TGTGCCAGCTCACCACGGAACACTGGAGCAGGGATGAACACTGAAGCTTTCTTT
>TRBV29-1|TRBJ2-3|.|13|few
CSTARGTTDTQYF
TGCAGCACCGCTAGGGGGACCACAGATACGCAGTATTTT
>TRBV7-2|TRBJ1-2|TRBD1|15|.
CASSLDRANNYGYTF
TGTGCCAGCAGCTTGGACAGGGCCAATAACTATGGCTACACCTTC
>TRBV5-6|TRBJ1-1|.|13|many
CASSLERNTEAFF
TGTGCCAGCAGCTTGGAAAGGAACACTGAAGCTTTCTTT
>TRBV10-3|TRBJ1-3|.|14|few
CAIRTTATGNTIYF
TGTGCCATCAGGACGACAGCTACGGGAAACACCATATATTTT
>TRBV18|TRBJ1-1|.|17|few
CASSPQSRQVENTEAFF
TGTGCCAGCTCACCACAGTCCCGCCAGGTAGAGAACACTGAAGCTTTCTTT
>TRBV6-5|TRBJ2-3|TRBD1|16|few
CASSYFAGGVTDTQYF
TGTGCCAGCAGTTACTTCGCAGGGGGAGTCACAGATACGCAGTATTTT
>TRBV12-3/TRBV12-4|TRBJ1-1|.|14|.
CASSLRGGDTEAFF
TGTGCCAGCAGTTTAAGGGGAGGAGACACTGAAGCTTTCTTT
>TRBV7-3|TRBJ2-2|.|14|.
CASSASGAAGELFF
TGTGCCAGCAGCGCATCAGGGGCCGCCGGGGAGCTGTTTTTT
>TRBV20-1|TRBJ1-1|TRBD1|15|many
CSAEQGVGVYTEAFF
TGCAGTGCGGAACAGGGGGTCGGGGTTTACACTGAAGCTTTCTTT
>TRBV3-1|TRBJ2-3|.|12|.
CASSQNQDTQYF
TGTGCCAGCAGCCAAAATCAGGATACGCAGTATTTT
>TRBV5-5|TRBJ1-6|TRBD1|14|.
CASSSGTVGSPLHF
TGTGCCAGCAGCTCCGGGACAGTCGGGTCACCCCTCCACTTT
>TRBV11-2|TRBJ1-1|TRBD1|13|few
CASSLDRVTEAFF
TGTGCCAGCAGCCTTGACAGGGTCACTGAAGCTTTCTTT
>TRBV12-3/TRBV12-4|TRBJ1-2|.|12|.
CASSQGKDGYTF
TGTGCCAGCAGTCAGGGAAAGGATGGCTACACCTTC
>TRBV30|TRBJ2-2|TRBD2|14|many
CAWTTGLHTGELFF
TGTGCCTGGACCACGGGACTACACACCGGGGAGCTGTTTTTT